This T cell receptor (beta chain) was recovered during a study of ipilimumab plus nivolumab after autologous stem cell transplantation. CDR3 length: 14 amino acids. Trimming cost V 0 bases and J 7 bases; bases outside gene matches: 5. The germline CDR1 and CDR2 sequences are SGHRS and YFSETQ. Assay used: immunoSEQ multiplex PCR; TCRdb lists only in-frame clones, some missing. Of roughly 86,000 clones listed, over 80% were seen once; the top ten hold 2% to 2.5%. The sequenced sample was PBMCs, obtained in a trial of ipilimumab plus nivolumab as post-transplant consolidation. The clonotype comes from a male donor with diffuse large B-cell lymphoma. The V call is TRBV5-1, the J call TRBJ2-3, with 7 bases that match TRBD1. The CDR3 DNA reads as TGCGCCAGCAGCTTGGAAAGGGGGCAAAATACGCAGTATTTT. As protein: CASSLERGQNTQYF.